Listed here are 27 T cell receptor beta chains from one sample, sequenced in a study of T cell responses to AZD1222 COVID-19 vaccine. The table came from immunoSEQ multiplex PCR; TCRdb's copy has only in-frame clones and leaves some out. This sample has 150,000 to 200,000 clones; about 90% occur once, and the top ten carry 2.6%. Specimen: peripheral blood, collected on day 0 of AZD1222 vaccination. The receptors come from an adult in good health.

The chain uses TRBV6-4 and TRBJ1-1; 9 bases align to TRBD1. Germline V lookup: CDR1 MRHNA, CDR2 SNTAGT. The CDR3 loop spans 13 amino acids. After removal of 6 bases from V and 5 bases from J, the junction contained 4 bases not matched to a gene. CDR3 protein: CASSVDRGTEAFF. The CDR3 DNA is TGTGCCAGCAGCGTCGACAGGGGGACTGAAGCTTTCTTT.

The chain has TRBV6-5 and TRBJ2-2; tentatively, D is TRBD2 (6 bases). The CDR3 contains 13 residues. In germline, CDR1 is MNHEY, CDR2 SVGAGI. Trimming left V 8 bases short and J 7 bases short, with 14 bases between. CDR3: CASSRRAFGELFF. For the CDR3, the DNA is TGTGCCAGCTCCCGGAGGGCCTTCGGGGAGCTGTTTTTT.

This chain connects TRBV5-1 to TRBJ1-2, with D unresolved. Trimming pared 0 bases from V and 7 bases from J, leaving 19 bases between. CDR1 and CDR2 (germline): SGHRS, YFSETQ. CDR3 length equals 16 residues. The DNA of the CDR3 is TGCGCCAGCAGCTTGGGCGGTGTGGGGAGGTACGGTGGCTACACCTTC. It is translated as CASSLGGVGRYGGYTF.

The chain carries TRBV28 and TRBJ2-7, with TRBD2 identical over 8 bases. This CDR3 is built from 15 residues. V lost 5 bases, J lost 3 bases, and 9 bases stayed unmatched. Per the germline V gene, CDR1 is MDHEN and CDR2 is SYDVKM. CDR3 loop: CASSTPAGGVYEQYF. As DNA, the CDR3 is TGTGCCAGCAGTACACCCGCCGGGGGGGTCTACGAGCAGTACTTC.

With regard to this clone: Other DNA variants within this sample encode the same CDR3. The chain has TRBV30 and TRBJ1-5; the D is unclear. The CDR3 consists of 13 residues. Trimming removed 2 bases from V and 4 bases from J, with 9 bases in between. Germline CDR1 and CDR2: GTSNPN and SVGIG (reference sequence). CDR3 sequence (DNA): TGTGCCTGGAGTAGCGGTCCTAATCAGCCCCAGCATTTT. The encoded protein is CAWSSGPNQPQHF.

This chain connects TRBV3-1 (or the pseudogene TRBV3-2) to TRBJ2-1, with 11 bases lining up with TRBD2. Germline CDR1 and CDR2: LGHDT and YNNKEL (reference sequence). V trimming: 0 bases; J trimming: 8 bases; junction bases outside the gene matches: 9. The CDR3 runs 17 residues. The CDR3 loop is CASSQDLLSGRDDEQFF. CDR3 in DNA: TGTGCCAGCAGCCAAGATCTACTTAGCGGGAGGGATGATGAGCAGTTCTTC.

This rearrangement joins TRBV6-5 to TRBJ1-2; tentative D call: TRBD1 (6 bases). V dropped 0 bases and J dropped 5 bases, with 16 bases sitting between them. CDR1 is MNHEY, CDR2 SVGAGI, per germline. This CDR3 spans 16 amino acids. The CDR3 DNA follows: TGTGCCAGCAGTTACTCGATCTTCTTCCAGGGGTATGGCTACACCTTC. This encodes CASSYSIFFQGYGYTF.

V usage is TRBV7-9 and J usage is TRBJ2-3; D is perhaps TRBD2 (5 bases). V was shortened by 1 base and J by 10 bases, with 15 bases between the two germline ends. The CDR3 consists of 14 residues. The germline gives CDR1 SEHNR, CDR2 FQNEAQ (reference sequence). CDR3 sequence reads: CASSLVSGIPPQYF. The CDR3 region has the DNA TGTGCCAGCAGCTTAGTATCCGGGATCCCGCCGCAGTATTTT.

The chain carries TRBV6-5 and TRBJ1-2; D ambiguous. The CDR3 runs to 12 residues. The germline V and J ends were trimmed by 6 bases and 5 bases, with 10 bases remaining between them. Germline lookup yields CDR1 MNHEY and CDR2 SVGAGI. CDR3 bases: TGTGCCAGCAGGTCGTCATTTTATGGCTACACCTTC. This encodes CASRSSFYGYTF.

The V gene is TRBV28, the J gene TRBJ2-7; 11 bases align to TRBD2. J gave up 9 bases and V 4 bases, and 23 bases lay outside the gene matches. The germline gives CDR1 MDHEN, CDR2 SYDVKM. The CDR3 loop spans 19 amino acids. CDR3: CASSSHARSGRDPRLGQYF. CDR3 DNA sequence: TGTGCCAGCAGTTCCCACGCCCGTAGCGGGAGGGACCCCAGATTAGGGCAGTACTTC. Variable domain in full (rest from reference TRBV28 and TRBJ2-7): DVKVTQSSRYLVKRTGEKVFLECVQDMDHENMFWYRQDPGLGLRLIYFSYDVKMKEKGDIPEGYSVSREKKERFSLILESASTNQTSMYLCASSSHARSGRDPRLGQYFGPGTRLTVT.

This chain joins TRBV15 and TRBJ2-7; D may be TRBD1 (5 bases). This CDR3 is 14 amino acids long. V dropped 0 bases and J dropped 0 bases, with 6 bases sitting between them. From germline, CDR1 is LNHNV and CDR2 YYDKDF (reference sequence). CDR3 coding DNA: TGTGCCACCAGCAGAGAAGGGGTCTCCTACGAGCAGTACTTC. Its protein product is CATSREGVSYEQYF.

This clone was recorded once. This chain joins TRBV6-5 and TRBJ1-6; D is perhaps TRBD1 (6 bases). V was pared by 4 bases and J by 10 bases, with 17 bases between. The CDR3 covers 15 residues. In germline, CDR1 is MNHEY, CDR2 SVGAGI. The CDR3 sequence: CASSSAGAGWSPLHF. CDR3 DNA: TGTGCCAGCAGTTCAGCGGGGGCGGGATGGTCACCCCTCCACTTT.

The chain joins TRBV5-4 to TRBJ2-7; 9 bases are shared with TRBD2. The CDR3 has 16 amino acids. Germline trimming cut 5 bases from V and 5 bases from J; bases unmatched to any gene: 14. Per the germline V gene, CDR1 is SGHNT and CDR2 is YYREEE (reference sequence). The CDR3 region is CASRGGVSGRGHEQYF. CDR3 DNA sequence: TGTGCCAGCAGGGGGGGGGTTAGCGGGAGAGGCCACGAGCAGTACTTC.

The chain has TRBV7-8 and TRBJ1-4; weak D call: TRBD1 (5 bases). The ends were cut back, 3 bases at V and 2 bases at J, with 13 bases in the middle. This CDR3 contains 16 residues. CDR1 SGHVS and CDR2 FQNEAQ come from the germline V gene. CDR3 region: CASSLGVLPTNEKLFF. The CDR3 bases are TGTGCCAGCAGCTTGGGGGTCTTACCCACTAATGAAAAACTGTTTTTT. Using reference TRBV7-8 and TRBJ1-4 for the parts outside the CDR3, the full variable domain is GAGVSQSPRYKVAKRGQDVALRCDPISGHVSLFWYQQALGQGPEFLTYFQNEAQLDKSGLPSDRFFAERPEGSVSTLKIQRTQQEDSAVYLCASSLGVLPTNEKLFFGSGTQLSVL.

The genes are TRBV29-1 and TRBJ1-2; D remains unclear. The V gene lost 5 bases and the J gene lost 4 bases, with 14 bases spanning the gap. The length of the CDR3 is 13 residues. Germline V gene data show CDR1 as SQVTM and CDR2 as ANQGSEA. The DNA of the CDR3 is TGCAGCGTTTTGTATGAGGAGGGCTATGGCTACACCTTC. Protein sequence: CSVLYEEGYGYTF.

The chain has TRBV5-5 and TRBJ2-2, with 10 nucleotides matching TRBD2. The V gene end was trimmed by 3 bases and the J gene end by 1 base; junction bases not matched to a gene: 3. CDR3 size: 16 residues. Looked up from germline, CDR1 is SGHKS and CDR2 is YYEKEE (reference sequence). This CDR3 is CASSSRTSGNTGELFF. CDR3 DNA: TGTGCCAGCAGCTCCCGGACTAGCGGGAACACCGGGGAGCTGTTTTTT.

J is TRBJ1-1 and V is TRBV29-1, with D perhaps matching TRBD1 (5 bases). This CDR3 spans 13 amino acids. With 4 bases removed from V and 1 base from J, the gap between germline ends came to 10 bases. Germline V gives CDR1 SQVTM, CDR2 ANQGSEA. CDR3 DNA sequence: TGCAGCGTTGCTCGGCAGGGGAACACTGAAGCTTTCTTT. Its translation: CSVARQGNTEAFF. Together with reference TRBV29-1 and TRBJ1-1, the CDR3 gives the full variable domain: SAVISQKPSRDICQRGTSLTIQCQVDSQVTMMFWYRQQPGQSLTLIATANQGSEATYESGFVIDKFPISRPNLTFSTLTVSNMSPEDSSIYLCSVARQGNTEAFFGQGTRLTVV.

The chain couples TRBV24-1 to TRBJ1-5; D possibly corresponds to TRBD1 (6 bases). CDR3 size: 16 residues. Germline values: CDR1 KGHDR, CDR2 SFDVKD. Deletions cut 4 bases from V and 1 base from J, with 13 bases between. CDR3 residues: CATSDPGEPSNQPQHF. CDR3 nucleotides: TGTGCCACCAGTGACCCAGGGGAACCGAGCAATCAGCCCCAGCATTTT.

The gene calls are TRBV28 and TRBJ1-6; TRBD1 is a possible D gene (5 bases). Trimming left V 6 bases short and J 9 bases short, with 12 bases between. The CDR3 totals 13 residues. Germline V gives CDR1 MDHEN, CDR2 SYDVKM. The chain's CDR3 is CASRPGRASPLHF. Written as DNA, the CDR3 is TGTGCCAGCAGACCCGGCAGGGCTTCACCCCTCCACTTT.

This clone was counted a single time. This chain links TRBV7-7 with TRBJ2-7, with D unclear. Germline loops: CDR1 SSHAT, CDR2 FNYEAQ (reference sequence). Trimming cost V 5 bases and J 3 bases, with 14 bases left between them. The CDR3 spans 14 residues. This CDR3 reads CASSPSLSGYEQYF. The CDR3 DNA reads TGTGCCAGCAGCCCGAGTCTCTCCGGCTACGAGCAGTACTTC.

This clone was recorded many times. V gene TRBV19 combines with J gene TRBJ1-1; 9 bases line up with TRBD1. V lost 9 bases, J lost 4 bases, and 9 bases stayed unmatched. Germline lookup yields CDR1 LNHDA and CDR2 SQIVND (reference sequence). The CDR3 has 14 residues. The CDR3 protein is CASAHRDRATEAFF. The CDR3 nucleotides are TGTGCCAGCGCCCACAGGGACAGGGCCACTGAAGCTTTCTTT.

This chain links TRBV4-1 with TRBJ2-1; 11 bases map to TRBD2. This CDR3 comprises 17 residues. The V gene end was trimmed by 1 base and the J gene end by 9 bases; junction bases not matched to a gene: 11. Germline loops: CDR1 MGHRA, CDR2 YSYEKL. Here the CDR3 reads CASSQGLAGGPEGEQFF. The CDR3 coding sequence is TGCGCCAGCAGCCAAGGCTTAGCGGGAGGGCCCGAGGGTGAGCAGTTCTTC.

The V call is TRBV7-2, the J call TRBJ2-7, with 8 bases that match TRBD2. Trimming took 5 bases from V and 4 from J; bases not matched to a gene: 7. CDR3 length: 14 residues. The germline CDR1 and CDR2 sequences are SGHTA and FQGNSA. CDR3 amino acids: CASSPAGTRYEQYF. In nucleotides, the CDR3 is TGTGCCAGCAGCCCAGCAGGGACTAGGTACGAGCAGTACTTC.

This clone was seen only once. This could be a read error, since a much larger clone is one nucleotide away. This sequence joins TRBV6-5 and TRBJ1-2; TRBD1 aligns across 9 bases. The CDR3 runs to 13 residues. Germline CDR1 MNHEY, CDR2 SVGAGI. The V segment lost 6 bases and the J segment 5 bases; nucleotides outside the gene matches: 4. The CDR3 reads CASSWDREYGYTF. The CDR3 nucleotides read TGTGCCAGCAGCTGGGACAGGGAGTATGGCTACACCTTC.

The chain links TRBV5-4 to TRBJ2-1; no definite D call. The CDR3 spans 13 residues. Germline loops: CDR1 SGHNT, CDR2 YYREEE (reference sequence). V dropped 2 bases and J dropped 7 bases, with 10 bases sitting between them. The CDR3 DNA is TGTGCCAGCAGCTTCTCAGGAGCTAATGAGCAGTTCTTC. This encodes CASSFSGANEQFF.

The rearrangement uses TRBV7-8 and TRBJ1-3; no clear D. Trimming shortened V by 4 bases and J by 3 bases, and 10 bases separated the two germline ends. The CDR3 runs to 14 residues. Germline V gene sequence: CDR1 SGHVS, CDR2 FQNEAQ. CDR3 amino acids: CASSSQGGGNTIYF. The CDR3 DNA reads as TGTGCCAGCAGCTCCCAAGGAGGTGGAAACACCATATATTTT.

In DNA, the CDR3 is TGTGCCAGCTCCGTTTACCTCACCTCCTACGAGCAGTACTTC. Its protein is CASSVYLTSYEQYF. The rearrangement links TRBV27 to TRBJ2-7, with unresolved D. The V end lost 8 bases, the J end lost 0 bases, and 14 bases lay between the germline ends. Germline assignment: CDR1 MNHEY and CDR2 SMNVEV (reference sequence). The length of the CDR3 is 14 residues.